This T cell receptor beta chain was recovered during a study of molecular identifiers for immune sequencing clone quantification. For the study at large: Sequencing covered four of five parts into which replicate RNA from around 20,000 or 100,000 naive CD8 cells was split.

Trimming pared 0 bases from V and 7 bases from J, leaving 9 bases between. The germline V gene encodes CDR1 SNHLY and CDR2 FYNNEI. This CDR3 contains 14 residues. TCRdb used MiXCR to reprocess the PCR reads, holding one entry per CDR3 protein. The sample shows roughly 100,000 distinct CDR3 sequences, 30% to 45% of them seen only once. Sequenced input: naive CD8+ T cells from blood, with Jurkat cell RNA spiked in. As to subset: FACS-sorted CD8+CD4-CCR7+CD45RA+ naive T cells. The chain has TRBV2 and TRBJ2-2; D not certain. The TCR sequence derives from a human donor in good health. Some libraries in this study had Jurkat cell RNA spiked in. In DNA, the CDR3 is TGTGCCAGCAGTGAAGCCCCCACCGGCGGGGAGCTGTTTTTT. It specifies CASSEAPTGGELFF.